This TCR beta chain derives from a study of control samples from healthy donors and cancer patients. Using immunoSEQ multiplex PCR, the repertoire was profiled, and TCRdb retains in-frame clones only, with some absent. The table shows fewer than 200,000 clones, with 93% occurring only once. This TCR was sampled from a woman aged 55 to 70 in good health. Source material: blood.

The CDR3 loop is CASSLSGGAPDTQYF. As DNA, the CDR3 is TGTGCCAGCAGTTTAAGCGGGGGGGCCCCAGATACGCAGTATTTT. The V gene is TRBV6-5, the J gene TRBJ2-3; 10 nucleotides line up with TRBD2. V lost 4 bases and J lost 4; bases outside the gene matches: 5. The CDR3 has 15 amino acids. Germline CDR1 is MNHEY and CDR2 is SVGAGI.